The 17 T cell receptor beta chains reported below all come from one sample, sequenced in a study of Ad26.COV2.S vaccination and SARS-CoV-2 variants. Clones were sequenced by immunoSEQ multiplex PCR, and TCRdb holds only the in-frame ones, with some missing. The top ten clones hold around 3.5% of a sample with fewer than 300,000 clones, 80% to 90% of them seen once. Treatment meaning: approximately 18 received Ad26.COV2.S at low or high dose, single or two shots; a few received placebo; per-sample allocation not given. Samples analyzed were those drawn on day 63 after the first vaccine or placebo injection. The sample was peripheral blood, taken in a trial of Ad26.COV2.S vaccine versus placebo. The receptor set was obtained from a person between 18 and 59 years old who received the Ad26.COV2.S COVID-19 vaccine or a placebo.

This chain joins TRBV13 and TRBJ1-1; D is ambiguous. Germline assignment: CDR1 PRHDT and CDR2 FYEKMQ (reference sequence). Trimming shortened V by 5 bases and J by 12 bases, and 13 bases separated the two germline ends. CDR3 length: 11 amino acids. This CDR3 is CASSPDQTTFF. DNA of the CDR3: TGTGCCAGCAGCCCGGACCAGACGACTTTCTTT.

The chain recombines TRBV6-5 with TRBJ2-1; D possibly corresponds to TRBD2 (6 bases). This CDR3 has 13 residues. V lost 8 bases and J 3 bases, leaving 11 bases between the germline ends. CDR1 and CDR2 (germline): MNHEY, SVGAGI. CDR3 in amino acids: CASGGPFYNEQFF. The CDR3, as DNA: TGTGCCAGCGGAGGGCCTTTCTACAATGAGCAGTTCTTC.

This chain uses TRBV3-1 (or the pseudogene TRBV3-2) with TRBJ2-7, with D hard to call. The CDR3 has 12 residues. Trimming cost V 1 base and J 6 bases, with 7 bases left between them. Germline V CDR1 and CDR2: LGHDT, YNNKEL (reference sequence). The DNA of the CDR3 is TGTGCCAGCAGCCAAGTCGAAGGCGAGCAGTACTTC. Translation: CASSQVEGEQYF.

The V gene is TRBV4-1, the J gene TRBJ2-2, with 8 bases lining up with TRBD2. The CDR3 has 17 amino acids. Trimming at V came to 1 base and at J to 5 bases, leaving 9 bases not matched to a gene. CDR1 is MGHRA and CDR2 is YSYEKL in the germline V gene. The DNA for the CDR3 is TGCGCCAGCAGCCAAGGGCTAGCGGGCGCAGGGACCGGGGAGCTGTTTTTT. Protein: CASSQGLAGAGTGELFF.

The CDR3 sequence is CASSLDRNQPQHF. The CDR3, as DNA: TGTGCCAGCAGCTTAGACCGGAATCAGCCCCAGCATTTT. J is TRBJ1-5 and V is TRBV13; D not certain. Germline V gene sequence: CDR1 PRHDT, CDR2 FYEKMQ (reference sequence). V was pared by 1 base and J by 4 bases, with 5 bases between. CDR3 length: 13 residues.

This chain joins TRBV5-1 and TRBJ2-5; TRBD2 aligns across 13 bases. The CDR3 spans 17 residues. In germline, CDR1 is SGHRS, CDR2 YFSETQ. Unmatched junction bases numbered 7, after V lost 0 bases and J lost 5 bases. The CDR3, as DNA: TGCGCCAGCAGCTTGGGACTAGCGGGGGGACTGAAGGAGACCCAGTACTTC. Its translation is CASSLGLAGGLKETQYF.

This chain links TRBV15 with TRBJ2-5; TRBD1 matches at 7 bases. Losses at the gene ends were 6 bases for V and 5 bases for J; bases not matched to a gene: 6. This CDR3 spans 13 amino acids. The germline V gene has CDR1 LNHNV and CDR2 YYDKDF (reference sequence). CDR3 nucleotides: TGTGCCACCAGGGGGACAGATAGGGAGACCCAGTACTTC. It specifies CATRGTDRETQYF.

V gene TRBV12-5 combines with J gene TRBJ1-1; D is possibly TRBD1 (6 bases). V dropped 4 bases and J dropped 5 bases, with 17 bases sitting between them. This CDR3 comprises 15 residues. CDR1 is LGHNT, CDR2 FRNRAP, per germline. The CDR3 region is CASGSGQGGLTEAFF. The CDR3 coding sequence is TGTGCTAGTGGTTCCGGCCAAGGGGGATTGACTGAAGCTTTCTTT.

The chain couples TRBV7-9 to TRBJ1-5, with 7 bases matching TRBD1. Germline values: CDR1 SEHNR, CDR2 FQNEAQ (reference sequence). The CDR3 totals 15 residues. J gave up 3 bases and V 1 base, and 3 bases lay outside the gene matches. The CDR3 reads CASSLGDSDNQPQHF. CDR3 sequence (DNA): TGTGCCAGCAGCTTAGGGGACAGCGACAATCAGCCCCAGCATTTT.

This sequence joins TRBV28 and TRBJ2-1; 10 bases agree with TRBD1. The ends lost 6 bases at V and 7 bases at J; junction bases unmatched: 6. The CDR3 runs 14 residues. Germline loops: CDR1 MDHEN, CDR2 SYDVKM. The CDR3 DNA sequence: TGTGCCAGCAGCCCACCGGACAGGGGGAATGAGCAGTTCTTC. Amino acid sequence: CASSPPDRGNEQFF. Combining the CDR3 with reference TRBV28 and TRBJ2-1 gives the whole variable domain DVKVTQSSRYLVKRTGEKVFLECVQDMDHENMFWYRQDPGLGLRLIYFSYDVKMKEKGDIPEGYSVSREKKERFSLILESASTNQTSMYLCASSPPDRGNEQFFGPGTRLTVL.

The chain is built from TRBV9 and TRBJ1-1; 8 bases map to TRBD1. Germline V lookup: CDR1 SGDLS, CDR2 YYNGEE. Trimming removed 4 bases from V and 8 bases from J; junction bases left unmatched: 4. The CDR3 is 12 residues long. CDR3 in amino acids: CASSLGTGEAFF. The CDR3 DNA is TGTGCCAGCAGCCTTGGGACAGGAGAAGCTTTCTTT.

This clone was counted only a few times. The chain uses TRBV5-1 and TRBJ2-3; D is possibly TRBD1 or TRBD2 (6 bases each). The germline CDR1 and CDR2 sequences are SGHRS and YFSETQ. The CDR3 runs to 15 residues. The V and J ends lost 0 bases and 2 bases respectively, with 10 bases between them. This chain's CDR3 is CASSLEGGLTDTQYF. In DNA form, the CDR3 reads TGCGCCAGCAGCTTGGAAGGGGGGCTCACAGATACGCAGTATTTT.

This clone came up once. The chain uses TRBV7-9 and TRBJ1-1; no reliable D call. The CDR3 runs 13 residues. The V end lost 1 base, the J end lost 4 bases, and 7 bases lay between the germline ends. Germline V gene sequence: CDR1 SEHNR, CDR2 FQNEAQ (reference sequence). CDR3 sequence reads: CASSLVWVTEAFF. The CDR3 bases are TGTGCCAGCAGCTTAGTATGGGTCACTGAAGCTTTCTTT. Full variable domain (rest looked up from reference TRBV7-9 and TRBJ1-1): DTGVSQNPRHKITKRGQNVTFRCDPISEHNRLYWYRQTLGQGPEFLTYFQNEAQLEKSRLLSDRFSAERPKGSFSTLEIQRTEQGDSAMYLCASSLVWVTEAFFGQGTRLTVV.

The V gene is TRBV27, the J gene TRBJ2-3, with 10 bases fitting TRBD1. This CDR3 has 16 residues. Germline lookup yields CDR1 MNHEY and CDR2 SMNVEV (reference sequence). The ends lost 5 bases at V and 3 bases at J; junction bases unmatched: 8. CDR3 residues: CASSRQGAPGTDTQYF. The CDR3 DNA sequence: TGTGCCAGCAGTAGACAGGGGGCGCCTGGGACAGATACGCAGTATTTT.

The V call is TRBV2, the J call TRBJ2-1, with 8 bases aligning to TRBD2. Germline loops: CDR1 SNHLY, CDR2 FYNNEI. Trimming cost V 6 bases and J 6 bases; bases outside gene matches: 4. The CDR3 has 13 amino acids. CDR3 residues: CASRNGLANEQFF. The CDR3 nucleotides are TGTGCCAGCAGGAATGGACTAGCCAATGAGCAGTTCTTC. The whole variable domain, remainder taken from reference TRBV2 and TRBJ2-1, is EPEVTQTPSHQVTQMGQEVILRCVPISNHLYFYWYRQILGQKVEFLVSFYNNEISEKSEIFDDQFSVERPDGSNFTLKIRSTKLEDSAMYFCASRNGLANEQFFGPGTRLTVL.

The chain links TRBV5-6 to TRBJ1-6; D is ambiguous. The CDR3 totals 15 residues. Germline CDR1 and CDR2: SGHDT and YYEEEE. V was cut by 0 bases and J by 4 bases, with 8 bases left in between. As DNA, the CDR3 is TGTGCCAGCAGCTTGGTCCAGTTGTATAATTCACCCCTCCACTTT. This sequence encodes CASSLVQLYNSPLHF.

The V and J genes are TRBV2 and TRBJ2-1, with D perhaps TRBD1 or TRBD2 (5 bases each). Trimming left V 7 bases short and J 6 bases short, with 16 bases between. Germline-derived CDR1 and CDR2 are SNHLY and FYNNEI. The CDR3 is 14 residues long. CDR3 amino acids: CASKTRERPNEQFF. In DNA, the CDR3 is TGTGCCAGCAAGACCAGGGAGCGACCCAATGAGCAGTTCTTC. The variable domain in full, with the rest retrieved from reference TRBV2 and TRBJ2-1, is EPEVTQTPSHQVTQMGQEVILRCVPISNHLYFYWYRQILGQKVEFLVSFYNNEISEKSEIFDDQFSVERPDGSNFTLKIRSTKLEDSAMYFCASKTRERPNEQFFGPGTRLTVL.